This record concerns one T cell receptor (beta chain) sequence. The data were taken from a study of CD8+ T cells in alopecia areata. Overall study context: A regimen of oral tofacitinib, 5 to 10 mg twice daily, was given to treated patients.

V gave up 2 bases and J gave up 7 bases, with 16 bases separating them. The length of the CDR3 is 15 residues. Germline V CDR1 and CDR2: SGHRS, YFSETQ. Once RNA had been extracted, it was reverse transcribed into cDNA to act as the sequencing template. Sequenced by immunoSEQ multiplex PCR; TCRdb stores in-frame clones only, minus some. The sample holds about 160,000 clones, about three fifths seen once. As to treatment: oral pan-JAK inhibitor, 5-10 mg twice daily. The chain joins TRBV5-1 to TRBJ2-1; D is possibly TRBD1 or TRBD2 (5 bases each). The sample was CD4+ T cells sorted from blood, taken at week 4, from a patient treated with tofacitinib. The receptor's source is a human donor with alopecia areata. The CDR3 nucleotides read TGCGCCAGCAGCTTCTCCGGGACGAGCAGTAATGAGCAGTTCTTC. The encoded protein is CASSFSGTSSNEQFF. Full variable domain (remainder filled in from reference TRBV5-1 and TRBJ2-1): KAGVTQTPRYLIKTRGQQVTLSCSPISGHRSVSWYQQTPGQGLQFLFEYFSETQRNKGNFPGRFSGRQFSNSRSEMNVSTLELGDSALYLCASSFSGTSSNEQFFGPGTRLTVL.